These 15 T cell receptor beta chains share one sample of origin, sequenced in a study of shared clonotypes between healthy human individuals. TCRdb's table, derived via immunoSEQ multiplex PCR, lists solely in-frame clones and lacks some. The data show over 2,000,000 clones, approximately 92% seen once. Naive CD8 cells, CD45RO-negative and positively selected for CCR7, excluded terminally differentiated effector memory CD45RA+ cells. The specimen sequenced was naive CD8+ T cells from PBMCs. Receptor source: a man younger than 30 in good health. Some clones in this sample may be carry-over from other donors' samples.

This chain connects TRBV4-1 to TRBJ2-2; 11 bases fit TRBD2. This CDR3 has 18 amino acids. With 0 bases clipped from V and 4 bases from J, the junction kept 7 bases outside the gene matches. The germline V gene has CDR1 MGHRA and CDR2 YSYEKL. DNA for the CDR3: TGCGCCAGCAGCCAAGATCACATTCTAGCGGGAGGCACCGGGGAGCTGTTTTTT. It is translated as CASSQDHILAGGTGELFF.

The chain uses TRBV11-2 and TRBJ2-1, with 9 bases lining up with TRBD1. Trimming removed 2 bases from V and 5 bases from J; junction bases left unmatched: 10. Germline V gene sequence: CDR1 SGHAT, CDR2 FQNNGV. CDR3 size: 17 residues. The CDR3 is CASSLYPRDRVHNEQFF. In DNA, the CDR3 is TGTGCCAGCAGCTTATACCCCCGGGACAGGGTCCACAATGAGCAGTTCTTC.

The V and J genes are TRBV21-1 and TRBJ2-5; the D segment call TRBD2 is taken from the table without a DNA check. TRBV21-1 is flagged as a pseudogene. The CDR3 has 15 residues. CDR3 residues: CASSTRRLVCKTQYF. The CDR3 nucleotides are TGTGCCAGCAGCACCAGACGACTAGTTTGCAAGACCCAGTACTTC.

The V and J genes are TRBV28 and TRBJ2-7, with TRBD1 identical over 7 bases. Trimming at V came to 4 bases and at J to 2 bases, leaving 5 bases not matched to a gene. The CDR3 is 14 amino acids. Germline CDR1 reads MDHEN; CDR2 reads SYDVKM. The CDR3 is CASSYRGPTYEQYF. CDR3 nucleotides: TGTGCCAGCAGTTACAGGGGCCCCACCTACGAGCAGTACTTC.

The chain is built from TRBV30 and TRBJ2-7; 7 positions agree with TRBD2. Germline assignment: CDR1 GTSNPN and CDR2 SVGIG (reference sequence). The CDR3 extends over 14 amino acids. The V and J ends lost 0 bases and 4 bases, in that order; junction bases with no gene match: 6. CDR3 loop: CAWSVPASGYEQYF. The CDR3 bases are TGTGCCTGGAGTGTACCGGCTAGCGGTTACGAGCAGTACTTC.

The CDR3 sequence: CASSRGQPRYEQYF. Written as DNA, the CDR3 is TGTGCCAGCAGCCGCGGACAGCCCCGCTACGAGCAGTACTTC. The V call is TRBV2, the J call TRBJ2-7, with TRBD1 as a possible D gene (6 bases). The germline V gene encodes CDR1 SNHLY and CDR2 FYNNEI. The CDR3 sequence is 14 residues long. Trimming removed 6 bases at V and 3 bases at J, with 15 bases between.

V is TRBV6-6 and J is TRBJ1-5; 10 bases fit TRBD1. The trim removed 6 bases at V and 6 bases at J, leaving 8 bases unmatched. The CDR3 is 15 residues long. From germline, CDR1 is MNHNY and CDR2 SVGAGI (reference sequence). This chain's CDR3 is CASRNDRGRIQPQHF. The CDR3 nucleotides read TGTGCCAGCAGAAACGACAGGGGGCGAATTCAGCCCCAGCATTTT.

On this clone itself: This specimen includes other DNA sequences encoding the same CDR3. The DNA for the CDR3 is TGTGCCAGCAGTTTATTCCTTAACACTGAAGCTTTCTTT. Its translation: CASSLFLNTEAFF. V gene TRBV27 combines with J gene TRBJ1-1; D not resolved. V dropped 1 base and J dropped 2 bases, with 5 bases sitting between them. CDR1 is MNHEY and CDR2 is SMNVEV in the germline V gene (reference sequence). The CDR3 has 13 amino acids.

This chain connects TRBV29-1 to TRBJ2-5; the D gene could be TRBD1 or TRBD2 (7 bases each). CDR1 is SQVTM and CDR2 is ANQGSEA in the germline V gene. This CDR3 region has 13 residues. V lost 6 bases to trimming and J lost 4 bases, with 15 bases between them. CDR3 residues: CSVHTGEGETQYF. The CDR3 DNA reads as TGCAGCGTCCACACAGGGGAGGGAGAGACCCAGTACTTC.

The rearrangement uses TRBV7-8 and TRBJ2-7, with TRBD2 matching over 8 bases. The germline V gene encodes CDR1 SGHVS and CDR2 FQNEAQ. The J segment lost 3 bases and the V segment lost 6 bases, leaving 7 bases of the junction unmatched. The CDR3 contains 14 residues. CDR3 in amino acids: CASRHSGALYEQYF. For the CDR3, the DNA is TGTGCCAGCAGACATAGCGGGGCCCTCTACGAGCAGTACTTC.

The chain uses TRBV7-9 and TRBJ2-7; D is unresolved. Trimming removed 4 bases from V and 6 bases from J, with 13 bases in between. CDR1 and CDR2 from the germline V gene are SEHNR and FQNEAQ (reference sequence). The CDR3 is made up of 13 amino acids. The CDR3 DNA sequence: TGTGCCAGCAGCTCGGGCAGGTCGCCCGAGCAGTACTTC. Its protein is CASSSGRSPEQYF.

DNA for the CDR3: TGCAGCGTTGAGACCAGCAACAATGAGCAGTTCTTC. Encoded protein: CSVETSNNEQFF. The rearrangement links TRBV29-1 to TRBJ2-1; no reliable D call. Germline V gene lookup returns CDR1 SQVTM and CDR2 ANQGSEA. The CDR3 is made up of 12 amino acids. Trimming removed 3 bases from V and 5 bases from J, with 8 bases in between.

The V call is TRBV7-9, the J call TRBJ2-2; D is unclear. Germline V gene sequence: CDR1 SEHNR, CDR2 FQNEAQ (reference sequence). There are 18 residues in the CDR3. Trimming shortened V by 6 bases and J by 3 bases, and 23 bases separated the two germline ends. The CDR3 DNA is TGTGCCAGCAGGCCTCCGTTGGTGAGGACGGAGTACACCGGGGAGCTGTTTTTT. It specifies CASRPPLVRTEYTGELFF.

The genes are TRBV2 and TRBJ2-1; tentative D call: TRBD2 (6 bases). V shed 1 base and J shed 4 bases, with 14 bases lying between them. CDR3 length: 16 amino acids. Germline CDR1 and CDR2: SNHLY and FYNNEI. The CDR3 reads CASSEEGSGAYNEQFF. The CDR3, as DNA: TGTGCCAGCAGTGAAGAAGGTAGCGGAGCGTACAATGAGCAGTTCTTC.

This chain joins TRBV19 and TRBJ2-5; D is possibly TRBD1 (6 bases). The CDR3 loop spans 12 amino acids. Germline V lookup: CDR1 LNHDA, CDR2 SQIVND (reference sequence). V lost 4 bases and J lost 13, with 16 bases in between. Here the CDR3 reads CASSKIRGLRYF. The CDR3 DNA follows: TGTGCCAGTAGTAAAATTAGGGGGTTGCGGTACTTC.